This entry lists 28 T cell receptor beta chains sequenced from one sample in a study of T cells after yellow fever vaccination. Each CDR3 protein gets one entry after TCRdb re-called the 5' RACE reads with MiXCR. The profile shows fewer than 400,000 distinct CDR3 sequences, 6.2% of them singletons. The sequencing used PBMCs, collected 5 days after the yellow fever booster vaccination. The receptors come from a young man who received the YFV17D yellow fever vaccine.

This clonotype was detected only a few times. This chain uses TRBV11-2 with TRBJ2-5; no clear D. The V gene's germline CDR1 is SGHAT and CDR2 FQNNGV. The CDR3 consists of 15 residues. V lost 3 bases and J 3 bases, leaving 14 bases between the germline ends. For the CDR3, the DNA is TGTGCCAGCAGCTTTTATTTGACCGACGAAGAGACCCAGTACTTC. Translated: CASSFYLTDEETQYF.

In its sample, this clonotype was seen many times. A junction end diverges from the germline sequence, so it may reflect a read error. The chain recombines TRBV5-1 with TRBJ2-2, with a weak D call TRBD2 (6 bases). Looked up from germline, CDR1 is SGHRS and CDR2 is YFSETQ. This CDR3 contains 14 residues. The CDR3 DNA is TGTGCCAGCAGCTTAGGGACTAACACCGGGGAGCTGTTTTTT. Its protein product is CASSLGTNTGELFF. The full variable domain, with the rest looked up from reference TRBV5-1 and TRBJ2-2, is KAGVTQTPRYLIKTRGQQVTLSCSPISGHRSVSWYQQTPGQGLQFLFEYFSETQRNKGNFPGRFSGRQFSNSRSEMNVSTLELGDSALYLCASSLGTNTGELFFGEGSRLTVL.

In this sample, this clonotype turned up a few times. The CDR3 region has the DNA TGTGCCAGCAGCTTCTTCGAGGGGGCAAAGTACTTC. Translated: CASSFFEGAKYF. J is TRBJ2-7 and V is TRBV7-2; TRBD1 matches at 7 bases. J gave up 11 bases and V 3 bases, and 7 bases lay outside the gene matches. Germline V gene data show CDR1 as SGHTA and CDR2 as FQGNSA. The CDR3 runs to 12 residues.

This clonotype came up many times. The chain carries TRBV12-3 or TRBV12-4 and TRBJ2-1, with 8 positions matching TRBD2. J gave up 3 bases and V 6 bases, and 7 bases lay outside the gene matches. There are 15 residues in the CDR3. Here the CDR3 DNA reads TGTGCCAGCAGGCCAATTAGCGGGGTCTACAATGAGCAGTTCTTC. Amino acids: CASRPISGVYNEQFF.

This clonotype was counted between two and nine times. V is TRBV7-2 and J is TRBJ1-1; D gene uncertain. Trimming shortened V by 1 base and J by 1 base, and 13 bases separated the two germline ends. This CDR3 has 16 residues. From germline, CDR1 is SGHTA and CDR2 FQGNSA. The CDR3 DNA sequence: TGTGCCAGCAGCTTAGGGTCGGTTCGGGGGAACACTGAAGCTTTCTTT. Its protein is CASSLGSVRGNTEAFF.

A note on this clonotype: Sequence at one end of the junction differs from germline and may be a read error. V is TRBV4-2 and J is TRBJ2-1, with 7 bases identical to TRBD2. Germline V gene data show CDR1 as LGHNA and CDR2 as YNFKEQ. The CDR3 runs to 15 residues. The CDR3: CAISRGVASYNEQFF. Here the CDR3 DNA reads TGTGCCATCAGCCGGGGGGTCGCCTCCTACAATGAGCAGTTCTTC.

Many counts were recorded for this clonotype. This chain uses TRBV15 with TRBJ2-5, with 7 nucleotides matching TRBD1. The CDR3 consists of 15 residues. The V and J ends lost 1 base and 2 bases, in that order; junction bases with no gene match: 4. Germline values: CDR1 LNHNV, CDR2 YYDKDF (reference sequence). CDR3 sequence reads: CATSRVGQKQETQYF. The CDR3 nucleotides read TGTGCCACCAGCAGAGTGGGACAGAAGCAAGAGACCCAGTACTTC.

This chain connects TRBV3-1 to TRBJ1-2; 8 bases match TRBD1. The CDR3 has 14 amino acids. The V segment lost 6 bases and the J segment 6 bases; nucleotides outside the gene matches: 9. The germline gives CDR1 LGHDT, CDR2 YNNKEL (reference sequence). CDR3 coding DNA: TGTGCCAGCAGGACCCGGGACAGGAGGCATGGCTACACCTTC. Translation gives CASRTRDRRHGYTF.

This clonotype was recorded a few times. The chain recombines TRBV4-3 with TRBJ2-4; perhaps TRBD1 as D (6 bases). V was shortened by 3 bases and J by 7 bases, with 19 bases between the two germline ends. Per the germline V gene, CDR1 is LGHNA and CDR2 is YSLEER. There are 16 residues in the CDR3. This chain's CDR3 is CASSHYIRDTWNIQYF. The CDR3 DNA follows: TGCGCCAGCAGCCATTATATCCGGGACACTTGGAACATTCAGTACTTC.

A word on this clonotype: Likely a read error: the CDR3 ends without its conserved phenylalanine or tryptophan. The V call is TRBV20-1, the J call TRBJ1-1; D not resolved. This CDR3 comprises 15 residues. Trimming stripped 0 bases from V and 3 bases from J, with 14 bases between. From germline, CDR1 is DFQATT and CDR2 SNEGSKA (reference sequence). The CDR3 nucleotides are TGCAGTGCTAGAGATCCGTCGGGTCGGGACACTGAAGCTTTCTAT. Amino acid sequence: CSARDPSGRDTEAFY.

V usage is TRBV5-4 and J usage is TRBJ2-2; D might be TRBD1 (5 bases). Germline CDR1 SGHNT, CDR2 YYREEE (reference sequence). The germline V and J ends were trimmed by 0 bases and 3 bases, with 6 bases remaining between them. The CDR3 spans 14 residues. CDR3 region: CASSLATDTGELFF. CDR3 nucleotides: TGTGCCAGCAGCTTGGCGACAGACACCGGGGAGCTGTTTTTT.

This clonotype was observed a handful of times. One end of the junction does not line up with germline, which may come from a read error. The J gene is TRBJ2-1, the V gene TRBV7-9, with a possible D match to TRBD2 (7 bases). Germline CDR1 is SEHNR and CDR2 is FQNEAQ (reference sequence). The CDR3 has 13 amino acids. The CDR3 here is CASRGGQEASRQF. Here the CDR3 DNA reads TGTGCCAGTAGGGGGGGGCAAGAGGCATCTCGGCAGTTC.

In the case of this clonotype: At one end, the junction sequence differs from germline, possibly due to a read error. The chain joins TRBV3-1 to TRBJ2-1, with a weak D call TRBD2 (5 bases). CDR1 and CDR2 (germline): LGHDT, YNNKEL (reference sequence). The CDR3 loop spans 14 amino acids. The DNA for the CDR3 is TGTGCCAGCAACCAAAGAACTAGTGTTAGTGAGCAGTTCTTC. As protein: CASNQRTSVSEQFF.

The gene calls are TRBV25-1 and TRBJ2-3, with 12 bases identical to TRBD1. The V gene end was trimmed by 4 bases and the J gene end by 9 bases; junction bases not matched to a gene: 11. The CDR3 totals 16 residues. Germline assignment: CDR1 MGHDK and CDR2 SYGVNS. CDR3 residues: CASSGDRGREGRTQYF. The CDR3 DNA follows: TGTGCCAGCAGTGGGGACAGGGGGCGAGAAGGACGGACGCAGTATTTT. Full variable domain (remainder filled in from reference TRBV25-1 and TRBJ2-3): EADIYQTPRYLVIGTGKKITLECSQTMGHDKMYWYQQDPGMELHLIHYSYGVNSTEKGDLSSESTVSRIRTEHFPLTLESARPSHTSQYLCASSGDRGREGRTQYFGPGTRLTVL.

J is TRBJ2-5 and V is TRBV12-3 or TRBV12-4, with 8 nucleotides matching TRBD2. J gave up 4 bases and V 5 bases, and 21 bases lay outside the gene matches. This CDR3 is 19 amino acids long. CDR3 nucleotides: TGTGCCAGCAGTACGCTCTCCCCCGCGATAGCGGGATCGAGAGAGACCCAGTACTTC. Residues: CASSTLSPAIAGSRETQYF.

This chain links TRBV14 with TRBJ2-1, with TRBD2 identical over 7 bases. CDR3 length equals 15 residues. V was clipped by 5 bases and J by 3 bases; unmatched bases: 7. The V gene's germline CDR1 is SGHDN and CDR2 FVKESK. In DNA form, the CDR3 reads TGTGCCAGCAGCGGGGGGGAGATAGACTACAATGAGCAGTTCTTC. Translated, it gives CASSGGEIDYNEQFF.

Many counts were recorded for this clonotype. The chain combines TRBV12-3 or TRBV12-4 with TRBJ2-3; D not resolved. This CDR3 contains 11 residues. The V gene lost 10 bases and the J gene lost 2 bases, with 7 bases spanning the gap. CDR3 sequence (DNA): TGTGCCACCGGGCACACAGATACGCAGTATTTT. Residues: CATGHTDTQYF.

This clonotype was seen many times. The chain employs TRBV7-3 and TRBJ2-3; D is possibly TRBD1 (6 bases). This CDR3 is 13 amino acids long. V lost 5 bases and J lost 5, with 11 bases in between. CDR1 and CDR2 from the germline V gene are SGHTA and FQGTGA. CDR3: CASSQTGGDTQYF. CDR3 sequence (DNA): TGTGCCAGCAGCCAGACAGGAGGAGATACGCAGTATTTT.

This clonotype was seen repeatedly, ten times or more. This chain joins TRBV18 and TRBJ2-1; D tentatively fits TRBD1 or TRBD2 (5 bases each). This CDR3 has 16 residues. V lost 3 bases, J lost 3 bases, and 15 bases lay in between. The germline CDR1 and CDR2 sequences are KGHSH and LQKENI. CDR3 sequence (DNA): TGTGCCAGCTCACCCGTTCGGGGCTCCTACTACAATGAGCAGTTCTTC. Its protein product is CASSPVRGSYYNEQFF.

This clonotype was counted ten times or more. The gene calls are TRBV12-5 and TRBJ1-2, with D possibly matching TRBD1 (6 bases). This CDR3 is built from 14 residues. From germline, CDR1 is LGHNT and CDR2 FRNRAP. V dropped 0 bases and J dropped 6 bases, with 11 bases sitting between them. In nucleotides, the CDR3 is TGTGCTAGTGGTTTGGTAGGCAGGGGTGATGGCTACACCTTC. Its protein product is CASGLVGRGDGYTF.

This clonotype has a handful of counts. This chain links TRBV2 with TRBJ2-1; D ambiguous. The CDR3 covers 16 residues. V dropped 3 bases and J dropped 8 bases, with 20 bases sitting between them. Germline CDR1 and CDR2: SNHLY and FYNNEI. CDR3 region: CASSDPTGGLGYEQFF. As DNA, the CDR3 is TGTGCCAGCAGTGACCCGACGGGTGGCCTGGGCTATGAGCAGTTCTTC.

The V gene is TRBV5-1, the J gene TRBJ2-1, with D possibly being TRBD2 (6 bases). Germline-derived CDR1 and CDR2 are SGHRS and YFSETQ. Trimming shortened V by 6 bases and J by 4 bases, and 20 bases separated the two germline ends. The CDR3 totals 16 residues. Here the CDR3 DNA reads TGCGCCAGCACCTACGGGGTGCGGGACCAATACAATGAGCAGTTCTTC. It codes for CASTYGVRDQYNEQFF.

This clonotype was counted only a few times. V is TRBV28 and J is TRBJ2-2; 7 bases are shared with TRBD2. V dropped 4 bases and J dropped 7; count of bases not matched to a gene: 15. The CDR3 covers 17 residues. The germline CDR1 and CDR2 sequences are MDHEN and SYDVKM. CDR3 region: CASSSLNGLVAGGELFF. The CDR3 nucleotides are TGTGCCAGCAGTTCCTTGAATGGACTAGTAGCGGGCGGGGAGCTGTTTTTT.

This clonotype was found a few times. The chain combines TRBV7-8 with TRBJ1-5; TRBD1 might be the D (5 bases). The germline V and J ends were trimmed by 2 bases and 5 bases, with 13 bases remaining between them. The germline CDR1 and CDR2 sequences are SGHVS and FQNEAQ. This CDR3 spans 15 amino acids. This CDR3 is CASSLTGLGYQPQHF. The DNA for the CDR3 is TGTGCCAGCAGCTTAACGGGACTTGGATATCAGCCCCAGCATTTT.

Turning to this clonotype: The CDR3 ends on some other residue instead of the conserved phenylalanine or tryptophan, so this is likely a read error. The chain couples TRBV7-2 to TRBJ2-3, with D possibly matching TRBD2 (5 bases). Trimming left V 1 base short and J 2 bases short, with 13 bases between. The CDR3 contains 16 residues. CDR1 is SGHTA, CDR2 FQGNSA, per germline. The chain's CDR3 is CASSLGRGLFTDTQYS. In nucleotides, the CDR3 is TGTGCCAGCAGCTTAGGGCGCGGGTTATTCACAGATACGCAGTATTCT.

The chain is built from TRBV10-3 and TRBJ2-3; TRBD2 matches at 7 bases. Unmatched junction bases numbered 13, after V lost 10 bases and J lost 3 bases. The CDR3 runs 15 residues. CDR1 is ENHRY and CDR2 is SYGVKD in the germline V gene. DNA of the CDR3: TGTGCCACCATTTCCACTAGCGCCTTAACAGATACGCAGTATTTT. Protein product: CATISTSALTDTQYF.

This clonotype was found many times. V and J are TRBV20-1 and TRBJ2-3; D is unclear. CDR1 and CDR2 from the germline V gene are DFQATT and SNEGSKA (reference sequence). Trimming took 2 bases from V and 6 from J, leaving 9 bases between them. This CDR3 is 12 amino acids long. The CDR3, as DNA: TGCAGTGCTAGACGGCGTGAGGATACGCAGTATTTT. Amino acids: CSARRREDTQYF.

This clonotype has more than one count but fewer than ten. The chain joins TRBV6-2 or TRBV6-3 to TRBJ1-5; 8 bases match TRBD1. The V gene end was trimmed by 0 bases and the J gene end by 5 bases; junction bases not matched to a gene: 12. Germline loops: CDR1 MNHEY, CDR2 SVGEGT. The CDR3 totals 18 residues. CDR3 protein: CASSYSTKGSGGDQPQHF. For the CDR3, the DNA is TGTGCCAGCAGTTACTCGACGAAGGGTTCAGGGGGCGATCAGCCCCAGCATTTT.